This T cell receptor (beta chain) was identified in a study of blood T cell repertoires in COVID-19. At the level of the study: Specimens from acute and convalescent COVID-19 originated in the United States, Italy and Spain. From T cells, B-cell-depleted T cells, or PBMCs came the material, which was cDNA or gDNA.

This CDR3 contains 14 residues. CDR1 is SGHTA and CDR2 is FQGNSA in the germline V gene. V dropped 3 bases and J dropped 6; count of bases not matched to a gene: 0. In the study's own analysis: Estimates of nucleated cell counts were drawn from the amplification of reference gene primers. Data came from immunoSEQ multiplex PCR; TCRdb stores just in-frame clones and leaves some out. V, J and clone size are taken as reported in that table, and D and trimming were inferred from the DNA itself. Among about 220,000 clones listed, roughly 87% were seen once. This TCR came from a man aged 35 to 55 with active or convalescent COVID-19. The chain carries TRBV7-2 and TRBJ2-7; TRBD2 matches at 15 bases. Specimen: peripheral blood. The CDR3 nucleotides are TGTGCCAGCAGCTTGGGACTAGCGGGAGGCGAGCAGTACTTC. Protein sequence: CASSLGLAGGEQYF.